A single T cell receptor (beta chain) is shown here with its context. This clonotype has only a few counts. The antigen it binds to is not known. Base qualities were left out, and no much larger clone turns up one base away. The data originate from a study of CD8 T cells in Susac syndrome (dated by TCRdb to about 2019). The study in broad terms: The study used repertoire sequencing to test whether antigen drove CD8+ T cell activation and differentiation in Susac syndrome.

Peripheral blood CD8+ and CD4+ T cells from healthy donors, Susac syndrome patients and multiple sclerosis patients were profiled by high-throughput TCR beta sequencing. Healthy donors were included as age- and sex-matched controls. Bulk CD8+ and CD4+ T cells were purified magnetically by negative isolation, whereas CD8+ TEMRA cells were enriched by FACS. Blood was collected in EDTA tubes and processed within 24 hours, with PBMCs isolated through density gradient centrifugation. PBMCs intended for TCR sequencing were frozen in liquid nitrogen and were later thawed in a 37 degrees C water bath. The sorted or isolated CD4+, CD8+ and CD8+ TEMRA cells had a purity of 90% or higher. What the study reported, not specific to this receptor: The study acknowledged that relatively few individuals were included in the TCR sequencing and HLA analysis.

RNA was extracted using the RNeasy kit, and about 0.5 to 1 ug of the RNA was reverse transcribed with random hexamers. The immunoSEQ multiplex PCR assay, which covers 54 Vbeta and 13 Jbeta segments, was used to amplify TCR beta CDR3 regions. PCR amplification bias was corrected using a synthetic template baseline for primer optimization and computational correction. Regarding the original processing steps: Reads were annotated to V, D and J genes per IMGT and analyzed with immunoSEQ Analyzer, keeping only productive sequences. Clonality was computed as one minus Shannon entropy normalized by log2 of the number of productive unique sequences. For each patient and control, public and private clones were evaluated among the 100 most prevalent clones. Clones were defined as Susac-specific when absent from the healthy and MS cohorts, from about 970 published viral clones and from other ImmuneACCESS disease sequences. Clones were called with MiXCR by TCRdb after fastp trimmed the public reads at Q25, and only in-frame beta chains were retained. Identical CDR3 protein sequences are pooled into one entry, listed with their most common genes and DNA. TCRdb's processing, not the authors', yielded these V and J calls. Present in this sample are more than 95,000 distinct CDR3 sequences, around 94% of which were seen just once. Roughly 0.091% of the sample is held by the ten biggest clonotypes.

V lost 4 bases and J lost 3 bases; the stretch between them is 9 bases long. Its CDR3 holds 13 amino acids, cysteine through phenylalanine. Only the CDR3 portion is preserved as DNA: 39 bases, with reading frame beginning at the first base. Reading the germline V gene gives CDR1 SGHDN and CDR2 FVKESK. The receptor chain draws on TRBV14 and TRBJ1-2, and TRBD1 may be the D gene, going by 5 matching bases. The sequenced sample was CD4+ T cells from PBMCs. The TCR originated in a human donor in good health. The CDR3 reads as follows: CASSLDTDYGYTF. The DNA sequence is as follows: TGTGCCAGCAGCCTGGACACGGACTATGGCTACACCTTC.